The clone carrying this TCR beta chain showed up just a few times. What it binds is not known. These data are taken from a study of beta chain features in type 1 diabetes. Investigators reverse transcribed all isolated RNA, so they sequenced expressed TCRB transcripts. The table came from immunoSEQ multiplex PCR; TCRdb's copy has only in-frame clones and leaves some out. This sample has about 150,000 clones; 11% occur once, and the top ten carry approximately 2%. Naive, central memory, regulatory and stem cell-like memory cells within the CD4+ compartment were sorted using CD45RO/CCR7/CD25/CD127/CD95/CD27. The length of the CDR3 is 13 residues. Trimming removed 4 bases from V and 5 bases from J, with 9 bases in between. Germline values: CDR1 MNHNS, CDR2 SASEGT. Broader study findings: These data did not resolve whether HLA type affects TCRB rearrangement.

The chain has TRBV6-1 and TRBJ1-3; D unresolved. The receptor comes from a man between 18 and 29 years old in good health. The sequenced sample consisted of central memory CD4+ T cells from blood. The CDR3 DNA reads TGTGCCAGCAGTGGGATTCTAAGAAACACCATATATTTT. This encodes CASSGILRNTIYF.